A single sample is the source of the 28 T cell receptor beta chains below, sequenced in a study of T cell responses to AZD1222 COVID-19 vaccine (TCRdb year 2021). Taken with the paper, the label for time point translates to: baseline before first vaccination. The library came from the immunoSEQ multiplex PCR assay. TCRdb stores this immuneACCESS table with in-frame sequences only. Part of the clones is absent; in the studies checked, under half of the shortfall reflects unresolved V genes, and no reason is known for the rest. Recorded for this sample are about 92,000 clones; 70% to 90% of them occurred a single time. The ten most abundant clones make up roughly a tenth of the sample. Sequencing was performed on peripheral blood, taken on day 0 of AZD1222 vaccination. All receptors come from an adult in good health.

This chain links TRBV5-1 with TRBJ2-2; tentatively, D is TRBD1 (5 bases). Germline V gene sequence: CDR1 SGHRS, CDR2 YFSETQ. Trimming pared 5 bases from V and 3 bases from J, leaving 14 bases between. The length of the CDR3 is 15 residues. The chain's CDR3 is CASRSLQGDTGELFF. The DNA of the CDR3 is TGCGCCAGCAGATCACTTCAGGGTGACACCGGGGAGCTGTTTTTT. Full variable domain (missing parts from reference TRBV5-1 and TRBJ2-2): KAGVTQTPRYLIKTRGQQVTLSCSPISGHRSVSWYQQTPGQGLQFLFEYFSETQRNKGNFPGRFSGRQFSNSRSEMNVSTLELGDSALYLCASRSLQGDTGELFFGEGSRLTVL.

Here the CDR3 reads CASKGQESSMNTEAFF. The CDR3 coding sequence is TGCGCCAGCAAGGGACAGGAAAGTTCAATGAACACTGAAGCTTTCTTT. The chain joins TRBV5-1 to TRBJ1-1, with TRBD1 matching 8 bases. CDR3 size: 16 residues. The trim removed 6 bases at V and 0 bases at J, leaving 10 bases unmatched. The germline gives CDR1 SGHRS, CDR2 YFSETQ.

The CDR3 here is CASSLRDSQKNEKLFF. The DNA for the CDR3 is TGTGCCAGCAGCCTGCGGGACAGCCAGAAAAATGAAAAACTGTTTTTT. The rearrangement joins TRBV3-1 (or the pseudogene TRBV3-2) to TRBJ1-4, with TRBD1 matching over 7 bases. J lost 5 bases, V lost 4 bases, and 10 bases had no gene match. Germline V gene data show CDR1 as LGHDT and CDR2 as YNNKEL (reference sequence). This CDR3 spans 16 amino acids.

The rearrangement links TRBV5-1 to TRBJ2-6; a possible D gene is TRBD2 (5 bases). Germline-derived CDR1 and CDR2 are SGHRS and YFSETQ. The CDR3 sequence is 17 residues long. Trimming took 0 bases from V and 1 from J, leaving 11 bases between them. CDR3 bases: TGCGCCAGCAGCTTGGTAGAACCGGGGTCTGGGGCCAACGTCCTGACTTTC. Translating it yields CASSLVEPGSGANVLTF.

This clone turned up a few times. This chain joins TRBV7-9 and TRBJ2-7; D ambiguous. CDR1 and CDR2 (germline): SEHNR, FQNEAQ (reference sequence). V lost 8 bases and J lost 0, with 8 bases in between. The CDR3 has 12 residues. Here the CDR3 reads CASGSSSYEQYF. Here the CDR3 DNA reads TGTGCCAGCGGCTCCAGCTCCTACGAGCAGTACTTC.

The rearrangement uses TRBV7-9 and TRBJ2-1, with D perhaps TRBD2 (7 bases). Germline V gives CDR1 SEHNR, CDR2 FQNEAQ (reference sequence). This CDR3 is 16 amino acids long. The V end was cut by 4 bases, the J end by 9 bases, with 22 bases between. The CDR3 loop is CASSSGTNLKGGEQFF. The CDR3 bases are TGTGCCAGCAGCTCCGGGACTAACCTCAAAGGGGGTGAGCAGTTCTTC.

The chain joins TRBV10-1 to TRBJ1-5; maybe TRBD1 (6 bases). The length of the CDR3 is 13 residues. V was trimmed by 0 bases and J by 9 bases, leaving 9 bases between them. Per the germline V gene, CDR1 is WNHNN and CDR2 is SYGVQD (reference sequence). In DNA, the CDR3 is TGCGCCAGCAGTGAGTCCCTAGGGGGGCCCCAGCATTTT. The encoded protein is CASSESLGGPQHF.

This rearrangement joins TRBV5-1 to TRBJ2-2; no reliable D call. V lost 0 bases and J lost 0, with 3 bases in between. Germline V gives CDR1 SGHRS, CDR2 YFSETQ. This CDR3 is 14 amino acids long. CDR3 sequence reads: CASSLDANTGELFF. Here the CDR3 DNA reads TGCGCCAGCAGCTTGGATGCGAACACCGGGGAGCTGTTTTTT.

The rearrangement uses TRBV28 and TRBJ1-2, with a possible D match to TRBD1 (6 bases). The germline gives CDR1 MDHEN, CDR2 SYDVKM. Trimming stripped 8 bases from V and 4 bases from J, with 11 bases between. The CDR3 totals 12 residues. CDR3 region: CASWGGLYGYTF. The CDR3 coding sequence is TGTGCCAGCTGGGGGGGCCTCTATGGCTACACCTTC.

Written as DNA, the CDR3 is TGTGCCAGTAGTATATTGGACAGGGTATCCGGGGAGCTGTTTTTT. It is translated as CASSILDRVSGELFF. This chain joins TRBV19 and TRBJ2-2; 8 bases are a match to TRBD1. This CDR3 contains 15 residues. Germline V gives CDR1 LNHDA, CDR2 SQIVND (reference sequence). V was pared by 2 bases and J by 6 bases, with 5 bases of the junction left unmatched.

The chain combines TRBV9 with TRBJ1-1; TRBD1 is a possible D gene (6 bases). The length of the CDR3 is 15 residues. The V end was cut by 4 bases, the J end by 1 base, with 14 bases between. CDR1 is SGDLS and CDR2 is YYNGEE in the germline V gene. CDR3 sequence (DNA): TGTGCCAGCAGCCCATTGGGGGGGCCGAACACTGAAGCTTTCTTT. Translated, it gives CASSPLGGPNTEAFF.

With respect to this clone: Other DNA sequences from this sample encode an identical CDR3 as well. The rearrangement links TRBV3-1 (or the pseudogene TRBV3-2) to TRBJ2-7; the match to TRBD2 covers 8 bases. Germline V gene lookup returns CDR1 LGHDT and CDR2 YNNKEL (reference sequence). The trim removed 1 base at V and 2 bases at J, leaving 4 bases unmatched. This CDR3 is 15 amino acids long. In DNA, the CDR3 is TGTGCCAGCAGCCAAGGCGTAGCGGGGCCCTACGAGCAGTACTTC. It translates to CASSQGVAGPYEQYF.

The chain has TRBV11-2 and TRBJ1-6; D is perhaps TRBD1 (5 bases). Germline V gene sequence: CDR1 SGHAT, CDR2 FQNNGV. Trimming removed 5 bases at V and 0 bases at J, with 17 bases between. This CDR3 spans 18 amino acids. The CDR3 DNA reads TGTGCCAGCAGCCAATTAAAGGCAGGGAGCTCCTATAATTCACCCCTCCACTTT. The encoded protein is CASSQLKAGSSYNSPLHF.

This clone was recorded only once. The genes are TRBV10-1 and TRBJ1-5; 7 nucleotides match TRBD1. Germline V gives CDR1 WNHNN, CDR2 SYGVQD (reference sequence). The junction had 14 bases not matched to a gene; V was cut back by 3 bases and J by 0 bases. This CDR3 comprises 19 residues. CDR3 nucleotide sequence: TGCGCCAGCAGTGATACCGGGACAGCTTCCTTTATTAGCAATCAGCCCCAGCATTTT. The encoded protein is CASSDTGTASFISNQPQHF.

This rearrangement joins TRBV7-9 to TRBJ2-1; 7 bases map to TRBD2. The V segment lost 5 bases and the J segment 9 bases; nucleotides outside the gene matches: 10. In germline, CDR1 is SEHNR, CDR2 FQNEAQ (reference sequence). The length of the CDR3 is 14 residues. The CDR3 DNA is TGTGCCAGCAGCCTCGCGGGGGTAGCAGGTGAGCAGTTCTTC. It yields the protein CASSLAGVAGEQFF.

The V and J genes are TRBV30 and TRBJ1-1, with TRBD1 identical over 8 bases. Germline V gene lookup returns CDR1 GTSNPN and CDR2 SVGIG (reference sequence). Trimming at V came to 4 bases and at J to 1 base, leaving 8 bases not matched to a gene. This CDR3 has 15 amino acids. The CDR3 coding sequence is TGTGCCTGGACCAGACCCGGGACAGGGAACACTGAAGCTTTCTTT. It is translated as CAWTRPGTGNTEAFF. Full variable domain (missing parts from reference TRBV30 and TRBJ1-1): SQTIHQWPATLVQPVGSPLSLECTVEGTSNPNLYWYRQAAGRGLQLLFYSVGIGQISSEVPQNLSASRPQDRQFILSSKKLLLSDSGFYLCAWTRPGTGNTEAFFGQGTRLTVV.

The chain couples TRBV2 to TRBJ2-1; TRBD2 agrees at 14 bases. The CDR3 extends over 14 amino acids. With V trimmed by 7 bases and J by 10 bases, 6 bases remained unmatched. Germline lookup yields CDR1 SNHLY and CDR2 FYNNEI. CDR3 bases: TGTGCCAGCATGTGGACTAGCGGGGGGCGGGAGCAGTTCTTC. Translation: CASMWTSGGREQFF.

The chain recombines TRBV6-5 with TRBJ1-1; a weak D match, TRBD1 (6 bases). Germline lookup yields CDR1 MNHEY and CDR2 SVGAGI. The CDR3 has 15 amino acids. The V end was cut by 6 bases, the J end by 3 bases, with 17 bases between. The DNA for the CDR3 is TGTGCCAGCAGCGTCGCCAGGGGTGGGGACACTGAAGCTTTCTTT. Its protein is CASSVARGGDTEAFF.

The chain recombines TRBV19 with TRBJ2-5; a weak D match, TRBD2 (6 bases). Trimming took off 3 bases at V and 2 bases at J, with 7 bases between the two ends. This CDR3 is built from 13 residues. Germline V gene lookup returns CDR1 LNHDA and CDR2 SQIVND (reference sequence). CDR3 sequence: CASSIRGQETQYF. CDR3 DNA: TGTGCCAGTAGTATTCGGGGGCAAGAGACCCAGTACTTC.

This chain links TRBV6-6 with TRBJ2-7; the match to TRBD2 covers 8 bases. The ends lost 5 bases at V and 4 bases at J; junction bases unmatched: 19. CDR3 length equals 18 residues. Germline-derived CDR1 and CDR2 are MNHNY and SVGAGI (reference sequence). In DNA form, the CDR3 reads TGTGCCAGCAGTCCGGGACTAGGCACCGCCCTCATGAGGTACGAGCAGTACTTC. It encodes CASSPGLGTALMRYEQYF.

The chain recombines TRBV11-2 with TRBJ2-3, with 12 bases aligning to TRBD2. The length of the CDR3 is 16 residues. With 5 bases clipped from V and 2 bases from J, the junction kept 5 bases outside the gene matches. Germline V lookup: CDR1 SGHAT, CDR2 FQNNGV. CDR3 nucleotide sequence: TGTGCCAGCAGCCTAGGACTAGCGGGACTCACAGATACGCAGTATTTT. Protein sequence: CASSLGLAGLTDTQYF.

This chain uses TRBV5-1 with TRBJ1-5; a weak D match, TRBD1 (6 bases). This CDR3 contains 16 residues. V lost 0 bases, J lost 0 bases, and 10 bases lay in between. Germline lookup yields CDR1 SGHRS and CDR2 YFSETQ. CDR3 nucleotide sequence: TGCGCCAGCAGCTTGGACGGGGGCATTAGCAATCAGCCCCAGCATTTT. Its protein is CASSLDGGISNQPQHF. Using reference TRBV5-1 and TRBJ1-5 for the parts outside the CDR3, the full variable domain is KAGVTQTPRYLIKTRGQQVTLSCSPISGHRSVSWYQQTPGQGLQFLFEYFSETQRNKGNFPGRFSGRQFSNSRSEMNVSTLELGDSALYLCASSLDGGISNQPQHFGDGTRLSIL.

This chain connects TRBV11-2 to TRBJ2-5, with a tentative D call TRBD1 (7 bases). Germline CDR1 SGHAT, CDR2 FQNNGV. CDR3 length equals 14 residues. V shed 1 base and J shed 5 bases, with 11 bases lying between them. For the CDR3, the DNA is TGTGCCAGCAGCTTAGCCGCAGGGGGGGAGACCCAGTACTTC. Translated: CASSLAAGGETQYF.

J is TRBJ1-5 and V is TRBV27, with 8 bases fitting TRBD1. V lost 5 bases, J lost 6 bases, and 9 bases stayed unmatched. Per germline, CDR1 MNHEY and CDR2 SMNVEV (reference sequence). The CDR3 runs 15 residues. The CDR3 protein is CASSGQGAGLQPQHF. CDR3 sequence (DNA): TGTGCCAGCAGTGGGCAGGGGGCCGGTCTTCAGCCCCAGCATTTT.

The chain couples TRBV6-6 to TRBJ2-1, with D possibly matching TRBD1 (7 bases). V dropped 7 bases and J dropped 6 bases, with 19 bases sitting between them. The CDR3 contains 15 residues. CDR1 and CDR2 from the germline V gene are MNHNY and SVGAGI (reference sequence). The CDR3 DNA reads TGTGCCAGCATCCGGGGAGGACAGGCCTCCAATGAGCAGTTCTTC. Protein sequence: CASIRGGQASNEQFF.

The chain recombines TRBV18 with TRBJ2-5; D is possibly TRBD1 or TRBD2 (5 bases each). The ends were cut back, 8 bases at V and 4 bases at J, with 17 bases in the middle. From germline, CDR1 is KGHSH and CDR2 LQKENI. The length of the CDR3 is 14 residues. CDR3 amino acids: CASHHGTGRETQYF. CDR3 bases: TGTGCCAGCCACCATGGCACGGGGCGAGAGACCCAGTACTTC.

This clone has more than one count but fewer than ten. CDR3 in amino acids: CASRTDRESGNTIYF. The CDR3 coding sequence is TGTGCCAGTAGGACGGACAGGGAGTCTGGAAACACCATATATTTT. This chain links TRBV19 with TRBJ1-3; the match to TRBD1 covers 8 bases. CDR3 size: 15 residues. The V gene's germline CDR1 is LNHDA and CDR2 SQIVND (reference sequence). Trimming cost V 6 bases and J 1 base; bases outside gene matches: 5.

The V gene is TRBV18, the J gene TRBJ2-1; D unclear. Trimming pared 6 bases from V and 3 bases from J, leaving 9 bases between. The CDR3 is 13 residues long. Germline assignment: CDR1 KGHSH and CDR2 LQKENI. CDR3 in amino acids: CASSPQGYNEQFF. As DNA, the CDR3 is TGTGCCAGCTCTCCTCAAGGCTACAATGAGCAGTTCTTC.